This T cell receptor (beta chain) was recovered during a study of cytomegalovirus exposure and HLA in healthy donors. Study-wide points: Earlier analysis looked at TCR beta V segments, and most were productive about 90% or about 30% of the time. The authors enumerated over 150 TCR beta chains as linked to cytomegalovirus.

The PCR had 60 Vbeta and 13 Jbeta primers. In the original processing: As a later analysis found, there were 80 million or so unique TCR beta chains, of which roughly 11 million were shared. Only in-frame clones appear in the TCRdb table, and some are missing; sequencing was by immunoSEQ multiplex PCR. Clonal size and the V and J genes are those of that table, whereas D and trimming came from the DNA. The sample contains 150,000 to 200,000 clones, about 70% of which appear only once. To note about this clone: Antigen unknown.

The germline V gene has CDR1 SGHDT and CDR2 YYEEEE. The CDR3 runs 15 residues. V dropped 4 bases and J dropped 7; count of bases not matched to a gene: 9. The sample comprised PBMCs. The chain recombines TRBV5-6 with TRBJ2-1, with TRBD2 matching over 9 bases. The sequence derives from a man aged 25 to 40 in good health and CMV-seropositive. CDR3 coding DNA: TGTGCCAGCAGCGTTGAAGTAGCGGGAGTTAATGAGCAGTTCTTC. Amino acid sequence: CASSVEVAGVNEQFF.